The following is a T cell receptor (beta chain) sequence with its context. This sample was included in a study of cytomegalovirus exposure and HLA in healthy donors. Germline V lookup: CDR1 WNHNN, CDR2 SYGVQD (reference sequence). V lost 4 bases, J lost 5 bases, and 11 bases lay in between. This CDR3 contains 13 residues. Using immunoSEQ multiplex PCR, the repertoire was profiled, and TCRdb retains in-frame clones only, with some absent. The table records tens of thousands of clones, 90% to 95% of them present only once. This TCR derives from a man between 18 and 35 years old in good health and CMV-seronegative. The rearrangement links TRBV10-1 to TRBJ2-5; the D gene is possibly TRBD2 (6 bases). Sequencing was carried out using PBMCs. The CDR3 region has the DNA TGCGCCAGCAGTGGGGCTAGCGTGGAGACCCAGTACTTC. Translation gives CASSGASVETQYF.